This TCR beta chain derives from a study of T cell repertoires in cytomegalovirus infection. On the study more broadly: Public TCR beta signatures were indicative of both CMV infection and a matching HLA type.

With regard to this clonotype: What it recognizes is unknown.

One entry per CDR3 protein, called by TCRdb with MiXCR from the reads. The sample consists of 450,000 to 600,000 distinct CDR3 sequences, approximately 10% of them appearing once. Regarding the study as a whole: The ex vivo response was dominated by HLA-C-restricted CMV-specific TCR beta clonotypes. CMV carriers having the relevant HLA were flagged by cumulative public TCR beta family frequency.

V gave up 3 bases and J gave up 5 bases; unmatched junction bases: 9. Germline CDR1 KGHSH, CDR2 LQKENI. The CDR3 loop spans 16 amino acids. The chain carries TRBV18 and TRBJ2-7, with 11 bases that match TRBD2. The source is a human donor in good health (CMV status not recorded). Some clones in this sample may be carry-over from other donors' samples. The sample comprised PBMCs. The CDR3 region has the DNA TGTGCCAGCTCACCCCTAACTAGCGGGAGAAAAGACGAGCAGTACTTC. This codes for CASSPLTSGRKDEQYF. The full variable domain, rest sourced from reference TRBV18 and TRBJ2-7, is NAGVMQNPRHLVRRRGQEARLRCSPMKGHSHVYWYRQLPEEGLKFMVYLQKENIIDESGMPKERFSAEFPKEGPSILRIQQVVRGDSAAYFCASSPLTSGRKDEQYFGPGTRLTVT.